The 22 T cell receptor beta chains below all came from one sample that was sequenced in a study of T cell responses to AZD1222 COVID-19 vaccine. Using immunoSEQ multiplex PCR, the repertoire was profiled, and TCRdb retains in-frame clones only, with some absent. There are about 160,000 clones in the sample; approximately 92% occur only once, and 2.5% to 4% lies in the top ten. The sample consisted of peripheral blood, taken 28 days after the second AZD1222 dose. These receptors all come from an adult who received the AZD1222 COVID-19 vaccine.

This chain connects TRBV6-5 to TRBJ2-3, with 10 bases fitting TRBD2. CDR1 MNHEY and CDR2 SVGAGI come from the germline V gene. V was pared by 6 bases and J by 8 bases, with 11 bases of the junction left unmatched. The CDR3 sequence is 15 residues long. In DNA, the CDR3 is TGTGCCAGCAGCCGCCCTAGCGGGAGTAAAGTTACGCAGTATTTT. Translated: CASSRPSGSKVTQYF.

V is TRBV5-4 and J is TRBJ1-3, with D perhaps matching TRBD1 (6 bases). V gave up 0 bases and J gave up 0 bases, with 7 bases separating them. Germline lookup yields CDR1 SGHNT and CDR2 YYREEE (reference sequence). The CDR3 length is 15 residues. Here the CDR3 DNA reads TGTGCCAGCAGCTTGGGGACAGCCTCTGGAAACACCATATATTTT. This codes for CASSLGTASGNTIYF.

The genes are TRBV30 and TRBJ1-4, with D unclear. The germline V and J ends were trimmed by 5 bases and 8 bases, with 15 bases remaining between them. The germline V gene has CDR1 GTSNPN and CDR2 SVGIG (reference sequence). The CDR3 consists of 13 residues. The CDR3 DNA sequence: TGTGCCTGGGTGGGCAGCGAAGGGGAAAAACTGTTTTTT. It translates to CAWVGSEGEKLFF.

The J gene is TRBJ2-7, the V gene TRBV3-1 (or the pseudogene TRBV3-2); TRBD2 matches at 7 bases. The V and J ends lost 5 bases and 7 bases, in that order; junction bases with no gene match: 5. Germline V gene sequence: CDR1 LGHDT, CDR2 YNNKEL (reference sequence). The CDR3 consists of 12 residues. CDR3 residues: CASSGRAWEQYF. The CDR3 nucleotides read TGTGCCAGCAGCGGGAGGGCCTGGGAGCAGTACTTC.

The chain uses TRBV11-2 and TRBJ2-5; no clear D gene. The ends were cut back, 5 bases at V and 2 bases at J, with 9 bases in the middle. Germline V gene data show CDR1 as SGHAT and CDR2 as FQNNGV. CDR3 size: 13 residues. CDR3 in amino acids: CASSPTEQETQYF. In nucleotides, the CDR3 is TGTGCCAGCAGCCCGACGGAACAAGAGACCCAGTACTTC. Based on the CDR3 plus reference TRBV11-2 and TRBJ2-5, the full variable domain is EAGVAQSPRYKIIEKRQSVAFWCNPISGHATLYWYQQILGQGPKLLIQFQNNGVVDDSQLPKDRFSAERLKGVDSTLKIQPAKLEDSAVYLCASSPTEQETQYFGPGTRLLVL.

The chain employs TRBV7-7 and TRBJ1-4, with 7 positions matching TRBD1. The V gene's germline CDR1 is SSHAT and CDR2 FNYEAQ (reference sequence). The CDR3 length is 18 residues. With V trimmed by 3 bases and J by 2 bases, 12 bases remained unmatched. CDR3: CASSFIDRAHGTNEKLFF. DNA for the CDR3: TGTGCCAGCAGCTTCATCGACAGGGCCCACGGGACTAATGAAAAACTGTTTTTT.

The CDR3 here is CASSPGQGESYEQYF. CDR3 in DNA: TGCGCCAGCAGCCCCGGACAGGGGGAGTCCTACGAGCAGTACTTC. V usage is TRBV5-1 and J usage is TRBJ2-7, with 10 bases fitting TRBD1. Germline V gene sequence: CDR1 SGHRS, CDR2 YFSETQ. The CDR3 spans 15 residues. The ends lost 4 bases at V and 1 base at J; junction bases unmatched: 5.

CDR3 coding DNA: TGTGCCAGCAGGGGGGATGGCTCCCAGAGCGAGCAGTACTTC. This gives the protein CASRGDGSQSEQYF. The rearrangement links TRBV2 to TRBJ2-7, with D perhaps being TRBD1 or TRBD2 (5 bases each). CDR1 and CDR2 (germline): SNHLY, FYNNEI. The CDR3 is 14 residues long. Trimming removed 6 bases from V and 6 bases from J, with 18 bases in between.

In DNA, the CDR3 is TGCAGCGTTGCTGACAGGGTCGATCAGCCCCAGCATTTT. Protein: CSVADRVDQPQHF. V is TRBV29-1 and J is TRBJ1-5, with TRBD1 matching 7 bases. The junction had 5 bases not matched to a gene; V was cut back by 4 bases and J by 5 bases. This CDR3 contains 13 residues. From germline, CDR1 is SQVTM and CDR2 ANQGSEA.

The rearrangement uses TRBV28 and TRBJ1-2; 8 bases are shared with TRBD1. Germline values: CDR1 MDHEN, CDR2 SYDVKM. The V gene end was trimmed by 2 bases and the J gene end by 4 bases; junction bases not matched to a gene: 9. The CDR3 length is 16 residues. The CDR3 protein is CASSLRGIDRGYGYTF. In DNA, the CDR3 is TGTGCCAGCAGTTTAAGGGGTATAGACAGGGGCTATGGCTACACCTTC.

The rearrangement links TRBV2 to TRBJ1-2, with D perhaps matching TRBD1 (6 bases). This CDR3 is built from 14 residues. From germline, CDR1 is SNHLY and CDR2 FYNNEI. V lost 7 bases to trimming and J lost 5 bases, with 17 bases between them. CDR3 sequence (DNA): TGTGCCAGCACTGTGACAGGACCGCAATATGGCTACACCTTC. Its translation is CASTVTGPQYGYTF.

This chain connects TRBV30 to TRBJ2-5; 7 nucleotides align to TRBD2. V lost 0 bases to trimming and J lost 1 base; unmatched junction nucleotides: 14. This CDR3 is built from 18 residues. Germline CDR1 is GTSNPN and CDR2 is SVGIG (reference sequence). CDR3 amino acids: CAWSVQRRERMSQETQYF. CDR3 bases: TGTGCCTGGAGTGTACAGAGGCGGGAGCGTATGTCCCAAGAGACCCAGTACTTC.

The chain has TRBV28 and TRBJ1-1; 8 nucleotides agree with TRBD1. Germline V gene lookup returns CDR1 MDHEN and CDR2 SYDVKM. V lost 5 bases, J lost 7 bases, and 6 bases stayed unmatched. The CDR3 covers 13 residues. The CDR3 here is CASSGRQGREAFF. CDR3 bases: TGTGCCAGCAGTGGCCGACAGGGGCGTGAAGCTTTCTTT.

The CDR3 DNA reads as TGTGCCACCAGTGACAGGGTGGCTCAGCCCCAGCATTTT. Amino acid sequence: CATSDRVAQPQHF. V and J are TRBV15 and TRBJ1-5; TRBD1 aligns across 7 bases. Trimming at V came to 6 bases and at J to 6 bases, leaving 5 bases not matched to a gene. The germline CDR1 and CDR2 sequences are LNHNV and YYDKDF (reference sequence). This CDR3 region has 13 residues.

The gene calls are TRBV10-1 and TRBJ1-6, with D tentatively TRBD1 (6 bases). Germline CDR1 is WNHNN and CDR2 is SYGVQD (reference sequence). Trimming removed 8 bases at V and 6 bases at J, with 20 bases between. The CDR3 is made up of 16 amino acids. CDR3 residues: CASVPGGPLANSPLHF. The CDR3 bases are TGCGCCAGCGTCCCCGGGGGGCCCTTAGCTAATTCACCCCTCCACTTT.

V and J are TRBV4-3 and TRBJ2-1; 12 bases map to TRBD2. The CDR3 has 19 amino acids. After removal of 0 bases from V and 4 bases from J, the junction contained 10 bases not matched to a gene. Germline V gene data show CDR1 as LGHNA and CDR2 as YSLEER. The CDR3 spells CASSQETSGRVGYYNEQFF. In DNA form, the CDR3 reads TGCGCCAGCAGCCAAGAGACTAGCGGGAGAGTGGGTTATTACAATGAGCAGTTCTTC.

This chain uses TRBV5-4 with TRBJ2-7; TRBD2 matches 8 bases. V gave up 4 bases and J gave up 0 bases; unmatched junction bases: 3. Germline CDR1 reads SGHNT; CDR2 reads YYREEE (reference sequence). The CDR3 sequence is 14 residues long. The CDR3 DNA is TGTGCCAGCAGCATAGCGGGGAGCTCCTACGAGCAGTACTTC. It yields the protein CASSIAGSSYEQYF.

The chain couples TRBV5-1 to TRBJ2-5; D possibly corresponds to TRBD1 (6 bases). Germline CDR1 SGHRS, CDR2 YFSETQ. V was trimmed by 2 bases and J by 2 bases, leaving 13 bases between them. CDR3 length equals 15 residues. This CDR3 reads CASSFTSTGQETQYF. The CDR3 bases are TGCGCCAGCAGCTTTACTTCGACAGGACAAGAGACCCAGTACTTC.

The V call is TRBV19, the J call TRBJ2-5; TRBD2 is a possible D gene (6 bases). The CDR3 runs to 15 residues. V was shortened by 6 bases and J by 2 bases, with 16 bases between the two germline ends. Germline CDR1 reads LNHDA; CDR2 reads SQIVND (reference sequence). The CDR3 sequence is CASRRAGTPQETQYF. For the CDR3, the DNA is TGTGCCAGTAGGAGAGCCGGGACTCCTCAAGAGACCCAGTACTTC.

This clone appeared a single time. This chain connects TRBV12-5 to TRBJ1-4, with 9 bases lining up with TRBD1. Looked up from germline, CDR1 is LGHNT and CDR2 is FRNRAP. Germline trimming cut 0 bases from V and 5 bases from J; bases unmatched to any gene: 4. This CDR3 spans 16 amino acids. The CDR3: CASGLVTGQGNEKLFF. The CDR3 nucleotides read TGTGCTAGTGGTTTGGTGACGGGACAGGGAAATGAAAAACTGTTTTTT.

The DNA of the CDR3 is TGTGCCAGCAGTTCAGCAGGGAATACCTACAATGAGCAGTTCTTC. It encodes CASSSAGNTYNEQFF. The rearrangement uses TRBV28 and TRBJ2-1, with D perhaps TRBD1 (5 bases). Germline V gene lookup returns CDR1 MDHEN and CDR2 SYDVKM. The CDR3 is 15 amino acids. V was trimmed by 4 bases and J by 2 bases, leaving 12 bases between them. The entire variable domain, with the rest obtained from reference TRBV28 and TRBJ2-1, is as follows: DVKVTQSSRYLVKRTGEKVFLECVQDMDHENMFWYRQDPGLGLRLIYFSYDVKMKEKGDIPEGYSVSREKKERFSLILESASTNQTSMYLCASSSAGNTYNEQFFGPGTRLTVL.

The gene calls are TRBV6-5 and TRBJ2-7, with 8 nucleotides matching TRBD1. CDR1 is MNHEY and CDR2 is SVGAGI in the germline V gene. V shed 0 bases and J 6 bases; nucleotides not matched to a gene: 4. The CDR3 totals 14 residues. CDR3 sequence: CASSYSGQVFEQYF. CDR3 in DNA: TGTGCCAGCAGTTACTCGGGACAGGTGTTCGAGCAGTACTTC.